A single sample gave rise to the 6 T cell receptor beta chains below, sequenced in a study of glioma-infiltrating T cells after dendritic cell vaccination. The protocol was immunoSEQ multiplex PCR, while the TCRdb copy is restricted to in-frame clones and leaves out a portion. This sample has tens of thousands of clones, with roughly 84% found just once. The sample consisted of blood, taken before dendritic cell vaccination. These receptors were taken from a human donor with glioblastoma.

V usage is TRBV9 and J usage is TRBJ1-2, with 7 positions matching TRBD1. Germline CDR1 reads SGDLS; CDR2 reads YYNGEE. This CDR3 comprises 13 residues. The trim removed 4 bases at V and 8 bases at J, leaving 8 bases unmatched. The CDR3 DNA follows: TGTGCCAGCAGCACTGACAGGGCACGGGGCTACACCTTC. It yields the protein CASSTDRARGYTF. Full variable domain (missing parts from reference TRBV9 and TRBJ1-2): DSGVTQTPKHLITATGQRVTLRCSPRSGDLSVYWYQQSLDQGLQFLIQYYNGEERAKGNILERFSAQQFPDLHSELNLSSLELGDSALYFCASSTDRARGYTFGSGTRLTVV.

This chain uses TRBV18 with TRBJ1-2; 9 bases match TRBD1. Germline values: CDR1 KGHSH, CDR2 LQKENI. V lost 4 bases, J lost 9 bases, and 9 bases stayed unmatched. The CDR3 sequence is 14 residues long. Written as DNA, the CDR3 is TGTGCCAGCTCACTCCCGGGACAGGGCGAACGCTACACCTTC. Translating it yields CASSLPGQGERYTF.

The chain combines TRBV5-4 with TRBJ2-7; TRBD1 matches at 7 bases. Per germline, CDR1 SGHNT and CDR2 YYREEE (reference sequence). Trimming removed 3 bases from V and 4 bases from J; junction bases left unmatched: 10. The CDR3 is 15 residues long. The CDR3 loop reads CASSSGDRSLYEQYF. DNA for the CDR3: TGTGCCAGCAGCTCCGGGGACAGATCCTTATACGAGCAGTACTTC.

This chain connects TRBV19 to TRBJ2-3; perhaps TRBD2 as D (5 bases). This CDR3 has 10 amino acids. Trimming cost V 9 bases and J 8 bases, with 9 bases left between them. Germline CDR1 LNHDA, CDR2 SQIVND (reference sequence). CDR3 region: CARPRGTQYF. The CDR3 region has the DNA TGTGCCAGGCCACGGGGTACGCAGTATTTT. Full variable domain (rest looked up from reference TRBV19 and TRBJ2-3): DGGITQSPKYLFRKEGQNVTLSCEQNLNHDAMYWYRQDPGQGLRLIYYSQIVNDFQKGDIAEGYSVSREKKESFPLTVTSAQKNPTAFYLCARPRGTQYFGPGTRLTVL.

This chain connects TRBV5-1 to TRBJ2-7; D is possibly TRBD2 (6 bases). Germline CDR1 and CDR2: SGHRS and YFSETQ. The CDR3 length is 14 residues. Trimming pared 4 bases from V and 3 bases from J, leaving 14 bases between. CDR3 bases: TGCGCCAGCAGCCGGAGGGACGTCGGCTACGAGCAGTACTTC. Amino acid sequence: CASSRRDVGYEQYF.

The V and J genes are TRBV7-2 and TRBJ2-1; a possible D gene is TRBD2 (7 bases). Germline V gives CDR1 SGHTA, CDR2 FQGNSA. V dropped 6 bases and J dropped 1 base, with 16 bases sitting between them. CDR3 length equals 16 residues. This CDR3 is CASRGGGASSYNEQFF. For the CDR3, the DNA is TGTGCCAGCAGGGGAGGGGGGGCGTCATCCTACAATGAGCAGTTCTTC.